A single sample is the source of the 13 T cell receptor beta chains below, sequenced in a study of cytomegalovirus exposure and HLA in healthy donors. Vbeta (60) and Jbeta (13) primers were used in the PCR. Assay: immunoSEQ multiplex PCR; the TCRdb copy retains only in-frame clones and omits some. The sample includes under 150,000 clones, roughly 80% of them seen just once. Sequences were obtained from PBMCs. The receptors were sampled from a man aged 50 or older in good health and CMV-seronegative.

J is TRBJ1-2 and V is TRBV28; D unresolved. The length of the CDR3 is 13 residues. Germline CDR1 reads MDHEN; CDR2 reads SYDVKM. V lost 2 bases and J lost 6, with 10 bases in between. This CDR3 is CASSLPGSNGYTF. CDR3 bases: TGTGCCAGCAGTTTACCCGGGTCGAATGGCTACACCTTC.

The chain employs TRBV7-3 and TRBJ2-5, with no clear D. The germline CDR1 and CDR2 sequences are SGHTA and FQGTGA. Trimming took off 3 bases at V and 2 bases at J, with 7 bases between the two ends. The CDR3 spans 13 residues. The CDR3 nucleotides are TGTGCCAGCAGCTTCAGTCCTCAAGAGACCCAGTACTTC. This sequence encodes CASSFSPQETQYF.

The J gene is TRBJ1-1, the V gene TRBV5-1, with D maybe TRBD1 (5 bases). Germline V gene data show CDR1 as SGHRS and CDR2 as YFSETQ. This CDR3 region has 14 residues. The V and J ends lost 0 bases and 5 bases respectively, with 11 bases between them. CDR3 protein: CASSLGAGRTEAFF. CDR3 DNA sequence: TGCGCCAGCAGCTTGGGTGCGGGACGGACTGAAGCTTTCTTT.

In nucleotides, the CDR3 is TGTGCCAGCAGCGCAGGCGACACACTTCATGGCTACACCTTC. The encoded protein is CASSAGDTLHGYTF. The chain uses TRBV9 and TRBJ1-2; no reliable D call. Germline V gene data show CDR1 as SGDLS and CDR2 as YYNGEE. The CDR3 runs 14 residues. V was pared by 3 bases and J by 6 bases, with 15 bases between. The variable domain in full, with the rest retrieved from reference TRBV9 and TRBJ1-2, is DSGVTQTPKHLITATGQRVTLRCSPRSGDLSVYWYQQSLDQGLQFLIQYYNGEERAKGNILERFSAQQFPDLHSELNLSSLELGDSALYFCASSAGDTLHGYTFGSGTRLTVV.

This clone was picked up one time. This chain links TRBV2 with TRBJ2-1, with D tentatively TRBD1 (5 bases). The CDR3 totals 13 residues. Per germline, CDR1 SNHLY and CDR2 FYNNEI. Trimming took 6 bases from V and 1 from J, leaving 7 bases between them. CDR3 sequence (DNA): TGTGCCAGCAGGGGGCTTTCCTACAATGAGCAGTTCTTC. Translating gives CASRGLSYNEQFF. Full variable domain (missing parts from reference TRBV2 and TRBJ2-1): EPEVTQTPSHQVTQMGQEVILRCVPISNHLYFYWYRQILGQKVEFLVSFYNNEISEKSEIFDDQFSVERPDGSNFTLKIRSTKLEDSAMYFCASRGLSYNEQFFGPGTRLTVL.

This chain links TRBV29-1 with TRBJ2-2; 10 positions match TRBD2. The germline CDR1 and CDR2 sequences are SQVTM and ANQGSEA. J lost 1 base, V lost 7 bases, and 6 bases had no gene match. CDR3 size: 15 residues. The CDR3: CSGLLAGMNTGELFF. CDR3 nucleotide sequence: TGCAGCGGTTTACTAGCGGGAATGAACACCGGGGAGCTGTTTTTT.

This chain joins TRBV4-1 and TRBJ1-3; D is possibly TRBD1 (5 bases). The V end was cut by 4 bases, the J end by 0 bases, with 19 bases between. The germline gives CDR1 MGHRA, CDR2 YSYEKL. CDR3 length: 18 amino acids. The CDR3 region has the DNA TGCGCCAGCAGCCCCGCGGGACCCTTGGGGATCTCTGGAAACACCATATATTTT. It is translated as CASSPAGPLGISGNTIYF.

The chain couples TRBV19 to TRBJ2-1, with D possibly being TRBD1 (6 bases). The CDR3 runs 15 residues. V dropped 2 bases and J dropped 4 bases, with 12 bases sitting between them. Germline values: CDR1 LNHDA, CDR2 SQIVND (reference sequence). The CDR3 region is CASSIQGLLYNEQFF. CDR3 in DNA: TGTGCCAGTAGTATACAGGGGCTACTATACAATGAGCAGTTCTTC. The complete variable domain, with remaining parts taken from reference TRBV19 and TRBJ2-1, reads DGGITQSPKYLFRKEGQNVTLSCEQNLNHDAMYWYRQDPGQGLRLIYYSQIVNDFQKGDIAEGYSVSREKKESFPLTVTSAQKNPTAFYLCASSIQGLLYNEQFFGPGTRLTVL.

The CDR3 reads CASSFTSGSKQETQYF. The CDR3 DNA is TGTGCCAGCAGCTTTACTAGCGGGAGCAAACAAGAGACCCAGTACTTC. V gene TRBV11-2 combines with J gene TRBJ2-5; TRBD2 matches at 11 bases. CDR1 is SGHAT and CDR2 is FQNNGV in the germline V gene. The CDR3 consists of 16 residues. The trim removed 3 bases at V and 2 bases at J, leaving 5 bases unmatched.

The chain links TRBV7-9 to TRBJ2-3; 8 bases align to TRBD2. CDR1 and CDR2 (germline): SEHNR, FQNEAQ (reference sequence). The CDR3 is 17 amino acids. J lost 0 bases, V lost 6 bases, and 11 bases had no gene match. The CDR3 loop is CASRRSGSQGSTDTQYF. In DNA form, the CDR3 reads TGTGCCAGCAGACGCAGCGGGAGCCAGGGGAGCACAGATACGCAGTATTTT.

The chain has TRBV10-3 and TRBJ1-1, with 9 positions matching TRBD1. Looked up from germline, CDR1 is ENHRY and CDR2 is SYGVKD. The CDR3 has 14 amino acids. V lost 5 bases to trimming and J lost 4 bases; unmatched junction nucleotides: 5. The CDR3 spells CAISRDRESTEAFF. CDR3 nucleotide sequence: TGTGCCATCAGTCGGGACAGGGAAAGCACTGAAGCTTTCTTT.

The rearrangement uses TRBV2 and TRBJ2-7; TRBD2 might be the D (6 bases). Trimming took off 3 bases at V and 3 bases at J, with 9 bases between the two ends. CDR1 SNHLY and CDR2 FYNNEI come from the germline V gene. The CDR3 is made up of 13 amino acids. The DNA of the CDR3 is TGTGCCAGCAGTGAGACCGGGAGCTACGAGCAGTACTTC. This codes for CASSETGSYEQYF.

The chain links TRBV30 to TRBJ1-5; a possible D gene is TRBD1 (6 bases). CDR3 length equals 14 residues. Germline V gives CDR1 GTSNPN, CDR2 SVGIG (reference sequence). Trimming took off 0 bases at V and 3 bases at J, with 9 bases between the two ends. CDR3: CAWSVDSFNQPQHF. The DNA for the CDR3 is TGTGCCTGGAGTGTGGACAGCTTCAATCAGCCCCAGCATTTT.